Below are 15 T cell receptor beta chains sequenced from a single sample in a study of blood T cell repertoires in COVID-19 (dated by TCRdb to 2020 to 2021). The library was obtained by the immunoSEQ multiplex PCR assay. TCRdb mirrors the immuneACCESS table, restricted to in-frame sequences. Some clones are absent from its copies; in checked studies, under half trace to an unresolved V gene, and the reason for the others is unknown. For this sample there are about 94,000 clones; roughly 80% appear just once. Over 15% of the sample is held by the ten biggest clonotypes. The source material was peripheral blood. The source is a human donor in a cohort sampled during active COVID-19.

The gene calls are TRBV6-6 and TRBJ2-7; a weak D match, TRBD2 (6 bases). The CDR3 is 15 amino acids. Trimming shortened V by 2 bases and J by 1 base, and 12 bases separated the two germline ends. CDR1 and CDR2 (germline): MNHNY, SVGAGI (reference sequence). CDR3 DNA sequence: TGTGCCAGCAGTTACGCGTCTCGGGGGTCCTACGAGCAGTACTTC. It is translated as CASSYASRGSYEQYF.

The rearrangement uses TRBV7-6 and TRBJ2-5; D may be TRBD1 (5 bases). The CDR3 runs 13 residues. Germline CDR1 and CDR2: SGHVS and FNYEAQ. The germline V and J ends were trimmed by 5 bases and 4 bases, with 11 bases remaining between them. CDR3 residues: CASSPQGGETQYF. CDR3 DNA: TGTGCCAGCAGCCCGCAGGGTGGAGAGACCCAGTACTTC.

V gene TRBV9 combines with J gene TRBJ2-7, with a possible D match to TRBD1 (6 bases). Germline CDR1 and CDR2: SGDLS and YYNGEE. CDR3 size: 15 residues. The ends were cut back, 0 bases at V and 7 bases at J, with 17 bases in the middle. CDR3 sequence reads: CASSVGDTLPEEQYF. CDR3 DNA sequence: TGTGCCAGCAGCGTAGGGGACACCCTCCCAGAAGAGCAGTACTTC.

Comment on this clone: This likely comes from a read error, as the CDR3 has no conserved phenylalanine or tryptophan at its end. It is unclear where the CDR3 begins or ends on the DNA, so no DNA is shown, and the CDR3 is as TCRdb lists it. V usage is TRBV3-1 (or the pseudogene TRBV3-2) and J usage is TRBJ1-2. CDR1 is LGHDT, CDR2 YNNKEL, per germline (reference sequence). The CDR3 has 11 residues if both end residues are counted. The CDR3 spells CASSQGFRTTV.

The chain is built from TRBV6-1 and TRBJ1-2; no firm D call. CDR1 MNHNS and CDR2 SASEGT come from the germline V gene. V lost 0 bases and J 13 bases, leaving 9 bases between the germline ends. The CDR3 totals 11 residues. The DNA for the CDR3 is TGTGCCAGCAGTGAAGCGCGGGGTGGCACCTTC. Translation gives CASSEARGGTF.

The chain recombines TRBV28 with TRBJ1-1; 9 bases align to TRBD1. The CDR3 runs 16 residues. Looked up from germline, CDR1 is MDHEN and CDR2 is SYDVKM. Unmatched junction bases numbered 14, after V lost 4 bases and J lost 8 bases. CDR3 protein: CASSSPPGQGKEEAFF. The CDR3 DNA reads as TGTGCCAGCAGTTCTCCTCCGGGACAGGGTAAAGAGGAAGCTTTCTTT.

This clone showed up just once. The CDR3 DNA follows: TGTGCCAGTAGTATCCACAGGGAGAATACTGAAGCTTTCTTT. This sequence encodes CASSIHRENTEAFF. The V and J genes are TRBV19 and TRBJ1-1; D is possibly TRBD1 (6 bases). This CDR3 region has 14 residues. Germline V gene sequence: CDR1 LNHDA, CDR2 SQIVND (reference sequence). The V and J ends lost 3 bases and 5 bases respectively, with 13 bases between them.

This clone was found a few times. The chain has TRBV29-1 and TRBJ1-1; TRBD1 agrees at 8 bases. After removal of 1 base from V and 1 base from J, the junction contained 14 bases not matched to a gene. CDR3 length equals 18 residues. Germline V gene sequence: CDR1 SQVTM, CDR2 ANQGSEA. CDR3 in amino acids: CSVEAPGTGLGPNTEAFF. The CDR3 DNA reads TGCAGCGTTGAAGCCCCTGGGACAGGACTTGGACCGAACACTGAAGCTTTCTTT.

This chain links TRBV27 with TRBJ2-7, with 8 bases fitting TRBD2. With 3 bases clipped from V and 5 bases from J, the junction kept 3 bases outside the gene matches. The CDR3 is made up of 13 amino acids. Germline assignment: CDR1 MNHEY and CDR2 SMNVEV (reference sequence). The CDR3 DNA follows: TGTGCCAGCAGTTTCCGGGGGGGGGACGAGCAGTACTTC. Encoded protein: CASSFRGGDEQYF.

This chain connects TRBV7-8 to TRBJ1-2; 8 nucleotides agree with TRBD1. This CDR3 has 15 amino acids. Losses at the gene ends were 5 bases for V and 3 bases for J; bases not matched to a gene: 8. The germline CDR1 and CDR2 sequences are SGHVS and FQNEAQ. As DNA, the CDR3 is TGTGCCAGCAGCCCGCGGACAGGGACAGACTATGGCTACACCTTC. Residues: CASSPRTGTDYGYTF.

The chain employs TRBV28 and TRBJ1-5; D is undetermined. CDR1 and CDR2 (germline): MDHEN, SYDVKM. V was pared by 6 bases and J by 9 bases, with 9 bases between. The CDR3 has 11 amino acids. The CDR3 DNA follows: TGTGCCAGCAGCCCCAGTGGGCCCCAGCATTTT. It codes for CASSPSGPQHF.

The chain is built from TRBV28 and TRBJ2-7, with 7 bases aligning to TRBD1. The V gene's germline CDR1 is MDHEN and CDR2 SYDVKM. V trimming: 6 bases; J trimming: 7 bases; junction bases outside the gene matches: 15. The CDR3 totals 15 residues. CDR3 protein: CASSHHKYRGREQYF. DNA of the CDR3: TGTGCCAGCAGCCATCACAAGTACAGGGGTCGAGAGCAGTACTTC.

This clone has only one observation. This sequence joins TRBV11-1 and TRBJ2-2; D might be TRBD2 (7 bases). The V gene's germline CDR1 is SGHAT and CDR2 FQDESV (reference sequence). The CDR3 runs to 16 residues. Trimming shortened V by 5 bases and J by 4 bases, and 17 bases separated the two germline ends. CDR3 coding DNA: TGTGCCAGCAGCCAGGAGGGGGGGGCCGGCACCGGGGAGCTGTTTTTT. Protein: CASSQEGGAGTGELFF. Looking up the rest from reference TRBV11-1 and TRBJ2-2 gives the full variable domain: EAEVAQSPRYKITEKSQAVAFWCDPISGHATLYWYRQILGQGPELLVQFQDESVVDDSQLPKDRFSAERLKGVDSTLKIQPAELGDSAMYLCASSQEGGAGTGELFFGEGSRLTVL.

As DNA, the CDR3 is TGCAGTGCTAGTCCGCGCCCTGGAAACACCATATATTTT. It specifies CSASPRPGNTIYF. The chain joins TRBV20-1 to TRBJ1-3, with D unclear. This CDR3 spans 13 amino acids. The germline V gene encodes CDR1 DFQATT and CDR2 SNEGSKA (reference sequence). Trimming shortened V by 3 bases and J by 2 bases, and 8 bases separated the two germline ends.

A few counts support this clone. The chain links TRBV9 to TRBJ2-7; TRBD2 might be the D (5 bases). V lost 9 bases and J lost 0, with 10 bases in between. CDR1 SGDLS and CDR2 YYNGEE come from the germline V gene. The CDR3 length is 12 residues. DNA for the CDR3: TGTGCCACCCAAGCGGCCTCCTACGAGCAGTACTTC. The encoded protein is CATQAASYEQYF.